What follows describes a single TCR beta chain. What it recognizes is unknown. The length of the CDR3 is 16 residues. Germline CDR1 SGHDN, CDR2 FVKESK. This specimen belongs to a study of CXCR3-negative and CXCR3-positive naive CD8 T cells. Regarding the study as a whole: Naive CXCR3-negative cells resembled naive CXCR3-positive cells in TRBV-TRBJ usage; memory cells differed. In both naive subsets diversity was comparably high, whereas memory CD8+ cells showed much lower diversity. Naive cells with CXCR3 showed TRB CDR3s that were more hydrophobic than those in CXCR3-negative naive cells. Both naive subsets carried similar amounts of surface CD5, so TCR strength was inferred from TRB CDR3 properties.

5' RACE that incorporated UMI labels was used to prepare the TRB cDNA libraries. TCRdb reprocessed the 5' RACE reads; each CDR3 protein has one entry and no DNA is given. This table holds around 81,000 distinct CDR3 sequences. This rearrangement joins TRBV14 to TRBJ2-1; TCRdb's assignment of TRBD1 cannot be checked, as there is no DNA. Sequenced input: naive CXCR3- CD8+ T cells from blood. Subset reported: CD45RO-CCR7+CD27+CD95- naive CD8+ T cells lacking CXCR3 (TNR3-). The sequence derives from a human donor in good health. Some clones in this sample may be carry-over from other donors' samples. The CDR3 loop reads CASSLRVLAHGGEQFF.